Listed below are T cell receptor beta chains from one sample, sequenced in a study of graft-versus-host responses after intestinal transplantation. No antigen has been identified for these receptors. Sequencing was performed with immunoSEQ multiplex PCR; in TCRdb, only in-frame clones are kept and a portion is missing. The table has 96,000 or so clones, approximately 90% seen once; the top ten hold around 0.17%. Sequencing was performed on unstimulated CD4+ T cells sorted from spleen or lymph node cells, taken before intestinal transplant. The receptors were sampled from a human donor who received an intestinal transplant. CDR3s include the opening cysteine and the closing phenylalanine or tryptophan. The D gene is left open where the match is weak. Part of the rows lack a size; the others show once, few, many or a class for expanded clones.

J gene	clone size	D gene	V gene	CDR3 protein	CDR3 DNA
TRBJ2-3	.	TRBD1	TRBV5-8	CASSPGQGGTDTQYF	TGTGCCAGCAGCCCGGGACAGGGAGGGACAGATACGCAGTATTTT
TRBJ2-7	.	TRBD1	TRBV5-1	CASSPRQGAYEQYF	TGCGCCAGCAGCCCTCGACAGGGGGCATACGAGCAGTACTTC
TRBJ1-2	.	.	TRBV18	CASSATDYGYTF	TGTGCCAGCTCAGCGACAGATTATGGCTACACCTTC
TRBJ2-5	.	.	TRBV2	CASSFFARTSLQTQYF	TGTGCCAGCAGTTTCTTCGCCCGAACTAGCCTTCAGACCCAGTACTTC
TRBJ1-3	.	.	TRBV30	CAWRTLSWGNTIYF	TGTGCCTGGAGGACACTCTCTTGGGGAAACACCATATATTTT
TRBJ2-7	.	.	TRBV15	CATSRDPGAPGQTYEQYF	TGTGCCACCAGCAGAGATCCGGGGGCACCGGGACAGACTTACGAGCAGTACTTC
TRBJ1-6	.	TRBD1	TRBV5-1	CASSLRQGTGSPLHF	TGCGCCAGCAGCTTGAGACAGGGAACAGGTTCACCCCTCCACTTT
TRBJ2-1	.	TRBD2	TRBV6-5	CASSSGLAGRNEQFF	TGTGCCAGCAGTTCGGGACTAGCGGGACGCAATGAGCAGTTCTTC
TRBJ2-7	.	TRBD2	TRBV18	CASSPPLSVASGIYEQYF	TGTGCCAGCTCACCACCTTTGTCTGTTGCTAGCGGGATCTACGAGCAGTACTTC
TRBJ2-1	.	TRBD2	TRBV11-2	CASSSLAGGGNEQFF	TGTGCCAGCAGCTCATTAGCGGGGGGGGGCAATGAGCAGTTCTTC
TRBJ2-1	.	.	TRBV10-1	CASSVVGKAPNEQFF	TGCGCCAGCAGTGTGGTCGGGAAGGCGCCGAATGAGCAGTTCTTC
TRBJ1-6	.	.	TRBV6-1	CASRFPGGVSSPLHF	TGTGCCAGCAGATTCCCTGGAGGGGTTTCTTCACCCCTCCACTTT
TRBJ1-2	.	.	TRBV6-5	CASSYQAGVGYGYTF	TGTGCCAGCAGTTACCAGGCCGGGGTCGGCTATGGCTACACCTTC
TRBJ2-1	.	.	TRBV15	CATSRGSGTRNYNEQFF	TGTGCCACCAGCAGAGGATCCGGGACTCGAAACTACAATGAGCAGTTCTTC
TRBJ1-2	.	.	TRBV30	CAWSVLRGGGYTF	TGTGCCTGGAGTGTATTAAGGGGCGGTGGCTACACCTTC
TRBJ1-3	.	TRBD1	TRBV10-3	CAIRTTGSGNTIYF	TGTGCCATCAGGACGACAGGGAGTGGAAACACCATATATTTT
TRBJ2-7	.	.	TRBV6-1	CASTGTSNYEQYF	TGTGCCAGTACCGGGACATCCAACTACGAGCAGTACTTC
TRBJ2-7	.	TRBD2	TRBV6-5	CASSSGLASEQYF	TGTGCCAGCAGCTCCGGACTAGCGTCCGAGCAGTACTTC
TRBJ1-3	.	.	TRBV6-5	CASSYLNRAFGNTIYF	TGTGCCAGCAGTTACTTAAACAGGGCCTTTGGAAACACCATATATTTT
TRBJ1-1	.	.	TRBV6-1	CASSDQGRAEAFF	TGTGCCAGCAGTGATCAGGGTCGGGCTGAAGCTTTCTTT
TRBJ1-5	.	TRBD1	TRBV30	CAWSHPEDRDQPQHF	TGTGCCTGGAGTCACCCCGAAGACAGGGATCAGCCCCAGCATTTT
TRBJ2-5	.	.	TRBV18	CASSPNQETQYF	TGTGCCAGCTCACCCAACCAAGAGACCCAGTACTTC
TRBJ2-3	.	.	TRBV4-1	CASSQGAGTDTQYF	TGCGCCAGCAGCCAAGGTGCGGGTACAGATACGCAGTATTTT
TRBJ2-7	.	TRBD1	TRBV5-4	CASSRKTGSGEQYF	TGTGCCAGCAGCCGGAAGACAGGGAGCGGCGAGCAGTACTTC
TRBJ1-1	.	.	TRBV29-1	CSVTGRAGATEAFF	TGCAGCGTTACCGGGAGAGCGGGGGCCACTGAAGCTTTCTTT
TRBJ2-4	once	TRBD1	TRBV7-2	CASSSGQGGNIQYF	TGTGCCAGCAGCTCGGGACAGGGGGGGAACATTCAGTACTTC
TRBJ1-5	.	TRBD1	TRBV30	CAWSRWAGGAGANQPQHF	TGTGCCTGGAGTCGATGGGCAGGGGGCGCGGGGGCCAATCAGCCCCAGCATTTT
TRBJ2-7	.	.	TRBV10-2	CATLYPGNTYEQYF	TGCGCCACTCTATACCCAGGGAACACCTACGAGCAGTACTTC
TRBJ1-5	.	.	TRBV4-1	CASSQEWPPRGSNQPQHF	TGCGCCAGCAGCCAAGAATGGCCCCCTCGGGGGAGCAATCAGCCCCAGCATTTT
TRBJ2-1	.	TRBD2	TRBV19	CASSMREGYNEQFF	TGTGCCAGTAGTATGCGGGAGGGATACAATGAGCAGTTCTTC
TRBJ1-4	few	TRBD1	TRBV27	CASSLGQNYEKLFF	TGTGCCAGCAGCCTGGGACAGAATTATGAAAAACTGTTTTTT
TRBJ2-7	few	TRBD2	TRBV5-1	CASAAVAGVYEQYF	TGCGCCAGCGCTGCGGTAGCGGGAGTTTACGAGCAGTACTTC
TRBJ2-7	.	.	TRBV2	CASKSGRSYEQYF	TGTGCCAGCAAGAGCGGACGCTCCTACGAGCAGTACTTC
TRBJ1-1	.	.	TRBV19	CASNILGGWPGRTEAFF	TGTGCCAGTAACATCTTGGGGGGGTGGCCGGGAAGGACTGAAGCTTTCTTT
TRBJ2-5	once	TRBD2	TRBV7-2	CASSLAQRGDQETQYF	TGTGCCAGCAGCTTAGCGCAGCGGGGGGACCAAGAGACCCAGTACTTC
TRBJ2-5	.	.	TRBV6-1	CASSELLRLILTQYF	TGTGCCAGCAGTGAATTACTTCGTCTAATATTGACCCAGTACTTC
TRBJ2-3	.	.	TRBV27	CASRSTRRDTQYF	TGTGCCAGCAGATCAACTCGGAGAGATACGCAGTATTTT
TRBJ1-5	.	.	TRBV2	CASTVAPLGLENQPQHF	TGTGCCAGCACCGTAGCCCCGTTGGGACTCGAGAATCAGCCCCAGCATTTT
TRBJ2-7	.	TRBD2	TRBV7-8	CASSFPSSGSSYEQYF	TGTGCCAGCAGCTTTCCCTCTAGCGGGAGTTCCTACGAGCAGTACTTC
TRBJ1-3	.	.	TRBV5-8	CASSFGGDAGSGNTIYF	TGTGCCAGCAGCTTCGGGGGGGACGCCGGCTCTGGAAACACCATATATTTT
TRBJ2-7	few	.	TRBV6-6	CASSYSIQGPYEQYF	TGTGCCAGCAGTTACTCGATTCAGGGCCCCTACGAGCAGTACTTC
TRBJ2-7	.	TRBD1	TRBV2	CASSSGTGSYEQYF	TGTGCCAGCAGTTCTGGGACAGGGTCTTACGAGCAGTACTTC
TRBJ2-7	.	.	TRBV7-2	CASSHTGTEQYF	TGTGCCAGCAGCCACACAGGGACCGAGCAGTACTTC
TRBJ2-7	.	.	TRBV30	CAWSQGYEQYF	TGTGCCTGGTCTCAGGGCTACGAGCAGTACTTC
TRBJ2-1	.	TRBD2	TRBV5-4	CASSFRLAGDDEQFF	TGTGCCAGCAGCTTTCGACTAGCGGGAGACGATGAGCAGTTCTTC
TRBJ2-1	.	.	TRBV10-3	CAISEPRGYSDKNEQFF	TGTGCCATCAGTGAGCCAAGGGGCTATTCAGACAAAAATGAGCAGTTCTTC
TRBJ2-3	.	TRBD2	TRBV30	CALGTSGNTQYF	TGTGCCCTCGGGACTAGCGGCAATACGCAGTATTTT
TRBJ1-1	.	.	TRBV2	CASSPQGTEAFF	TGTGCCAGCAGCCCACAGGGTACTGAAGCTTTCTTT
TRBJ1-2	.	.	TRBV7-2	CASSPRQTNYGYTF	TGTGCCAGCAGCCCCCGTCAGACTAACTATGGCTACACCTTC
TRBJ2-5	.	TRBD2	TRBV5-1	CASNEPSSGRVGQETQYF	TGCGCCAGCAACGAACCCTCGAGCGGGAGGGTCGGGCAAGAGACCCAGTACTTC
TRBJ2-5	.	TRBD2	TRBV2	CASSVTSGEETQYF	TGTGCCAGCAGTGTGACTAGCGGGGAAGAGACCCAGTACTTC
TRBJ1-2	.	.	TRBV19	CASSPTAAVPGYTF	TGTGCCAGTAGTCCCACGGCGGCAGTTCCCGGCTACACCTTC
TRBJ2-2	.	.	TRBV6-5	CASSRDSTGELFF	TGTGCCAGCAGTCGGGACTCCACCGGGGAGCTGTTTTTT
TRBJ2-5	.	.	TRBV9	CASSVVGGRQETQYF	TGTGCCAGCAGCGTAGTGGGGGGTCGGCAAGAGACCCAGTACTTC
TRBJ2-7	.	.	TRBV10-3	CAISGAGGPYEQYF	TGTGCCATCAGTGGGGCCGGGGGGCCCTACGAGCAGTACTTC
TRBJ2-5	.	TRBD2	TRBV11-3	CASSQSPRTSGGVYQETQYF	TGTGCCAGCAGCCAATCCCCGAGGACTAGCGGGGGGGTGTACCAAGAGACCCAGTACTTC
TRBJ2-7	.	TRBD1	TRBV11-2	CASSFLTGNFYEQYF	TGTGCCAGCAGCTTTCTGACAGGGAATTTCTACGAGCAGTACTTC